This T cell receptor (beta chain) was documented in a study of lymphopenia after photon versus proton radiotherapy. Profiled with immunoSEQ multiplex PCR; TCRdb holds only in-frame clones, not every one. The sample holds 30,000 or so clones, about 87% seen once. Sample: peripheral blood, taken from a patient treated with proton-based radiotherapy. The sequence was collected from a woman aged 55-75 years with cholangiocarcinoma. Some clones in this sample may be carry-over from other donors' samples.

CDR3: CASSLELGGSYNEQFF. DNA of the CDR3: TGTGCCAGCAGCTTAGAGTTAGGGGGCTCCTACAATGAGCAGTTCTTC. V usage is TRBV11-3 and J usage is TRBJ2-1; tentative D call: TRBD1 (6 bases). Germline loops: CDR1 SGHNT, CDR2 YENEEA. The CDR3 spans 16 residues. The V end was cut by 0 bases, the J end by 0 bases, with 9 bases between.